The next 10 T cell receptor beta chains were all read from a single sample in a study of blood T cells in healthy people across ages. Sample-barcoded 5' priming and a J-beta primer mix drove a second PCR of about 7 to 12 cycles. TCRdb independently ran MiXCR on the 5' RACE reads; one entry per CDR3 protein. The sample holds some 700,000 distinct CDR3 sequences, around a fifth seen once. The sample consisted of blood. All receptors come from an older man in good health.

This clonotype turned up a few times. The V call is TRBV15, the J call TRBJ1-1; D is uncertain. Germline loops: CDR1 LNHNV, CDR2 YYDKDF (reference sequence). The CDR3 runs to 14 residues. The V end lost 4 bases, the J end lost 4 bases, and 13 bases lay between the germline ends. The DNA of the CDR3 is TGTGCCACCAGCAAGGGAGGGAGCCGCACTGAAGCTTTCTTT. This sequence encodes CATSKGGSRTEAFF. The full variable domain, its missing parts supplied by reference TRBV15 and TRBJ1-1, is DAMVIQNPRYQVTQFGKPVTLSCSQTLNHNVMYWYQQKSSQAPKLLFHYYDKDFNNEADTPDNFQSRRPNTSFCFLDIRSPGLGDTAMYLCATSKGGSRTEAFFGQGTRLTVV.

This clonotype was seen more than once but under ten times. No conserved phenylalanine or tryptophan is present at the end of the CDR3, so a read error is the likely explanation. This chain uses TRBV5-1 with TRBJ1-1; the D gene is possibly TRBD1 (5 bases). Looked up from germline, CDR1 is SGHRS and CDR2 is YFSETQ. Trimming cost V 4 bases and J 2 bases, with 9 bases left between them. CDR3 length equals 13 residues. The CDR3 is CASSHGHNTEAFL. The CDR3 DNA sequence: TGCGCCAGCAGCCACGGACACAACACTGAAGCTTTCCTT.

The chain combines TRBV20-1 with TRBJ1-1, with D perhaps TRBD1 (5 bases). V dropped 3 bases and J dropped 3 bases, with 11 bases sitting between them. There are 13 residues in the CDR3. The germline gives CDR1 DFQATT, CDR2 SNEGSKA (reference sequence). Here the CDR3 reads CSASGGMYTEAFF. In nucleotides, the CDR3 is TGCAGTGCTAGTGGGGGGATGTACACTGAAGCTTTCTTT.

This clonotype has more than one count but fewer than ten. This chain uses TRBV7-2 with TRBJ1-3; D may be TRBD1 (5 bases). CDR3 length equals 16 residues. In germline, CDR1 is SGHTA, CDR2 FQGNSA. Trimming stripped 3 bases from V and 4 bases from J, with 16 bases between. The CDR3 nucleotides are TGTGCCAGCAGCTTGGCATCCATGGGGGGGGGAAACACCATATATTTT. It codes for CASSLASMGGGNTIYF.

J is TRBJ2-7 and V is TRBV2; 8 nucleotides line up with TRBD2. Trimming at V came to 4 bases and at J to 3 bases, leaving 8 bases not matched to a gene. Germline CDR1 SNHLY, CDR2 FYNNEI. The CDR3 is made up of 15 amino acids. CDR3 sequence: CASSVGRAFSYEQYV. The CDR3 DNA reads TGTGCCAGCAGTGTCGGGAGGGCCTTCAGCTACGAGCAGTACGTC.

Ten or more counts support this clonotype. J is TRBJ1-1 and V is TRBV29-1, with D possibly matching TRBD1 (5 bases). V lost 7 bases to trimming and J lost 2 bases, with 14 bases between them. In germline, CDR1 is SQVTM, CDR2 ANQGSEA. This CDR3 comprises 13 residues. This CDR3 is CSAAWQGNTEAFF. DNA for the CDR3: TGCAGCGCAGCATGGCAGGGAAACACTGAAGCTTTCTTT.

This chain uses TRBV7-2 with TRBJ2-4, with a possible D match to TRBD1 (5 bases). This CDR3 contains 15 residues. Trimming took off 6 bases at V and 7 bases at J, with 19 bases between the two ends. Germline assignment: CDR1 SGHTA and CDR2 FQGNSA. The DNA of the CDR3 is TGTGCCAGCAGTTCTGGTGTCCAGGGTGGTAACATTCAGTACTTC. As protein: CASSSGVQGGNIQYF. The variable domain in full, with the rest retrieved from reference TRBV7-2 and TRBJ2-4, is GAGVSQSPSNKVTEKGKDVELRCDPISGHTALYWYRQSLGQGLEFLIYFQGNSAPDKSGLPSDRFSAERTGGSVSTLTIQRTQQEDSAVYLCASSSGVQGGNIQYFGAGTRLSVL.

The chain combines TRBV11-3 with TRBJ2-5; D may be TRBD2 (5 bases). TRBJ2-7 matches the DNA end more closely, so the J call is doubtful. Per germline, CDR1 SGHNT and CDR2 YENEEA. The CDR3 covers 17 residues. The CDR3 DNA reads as TGTGCCAGCAGCCCACCTGAAAGTCGGGAAGACTCCTACGAGCAGTACTTC. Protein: CASSPPESREDSYEQYF.

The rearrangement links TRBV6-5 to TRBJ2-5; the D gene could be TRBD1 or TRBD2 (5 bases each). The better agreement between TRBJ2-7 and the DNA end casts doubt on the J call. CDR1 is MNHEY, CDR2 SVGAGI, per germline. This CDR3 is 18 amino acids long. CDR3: CASSYSNVGWGTSYEQYV. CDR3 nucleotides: TGTGCCAGCAGTTACTCGAATGTGGGTTGGGGGACCTCCTACGAGCAGTACGTC.

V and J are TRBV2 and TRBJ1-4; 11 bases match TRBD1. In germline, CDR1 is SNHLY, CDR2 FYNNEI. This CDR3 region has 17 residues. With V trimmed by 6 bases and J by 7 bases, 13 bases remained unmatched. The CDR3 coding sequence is TGTGCCAGCAGGCCCCCTCGGACAGGGGGCTTTGGTGAAAAACTGTTTTTT. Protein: CASRPPRTGGFGEKLFF.